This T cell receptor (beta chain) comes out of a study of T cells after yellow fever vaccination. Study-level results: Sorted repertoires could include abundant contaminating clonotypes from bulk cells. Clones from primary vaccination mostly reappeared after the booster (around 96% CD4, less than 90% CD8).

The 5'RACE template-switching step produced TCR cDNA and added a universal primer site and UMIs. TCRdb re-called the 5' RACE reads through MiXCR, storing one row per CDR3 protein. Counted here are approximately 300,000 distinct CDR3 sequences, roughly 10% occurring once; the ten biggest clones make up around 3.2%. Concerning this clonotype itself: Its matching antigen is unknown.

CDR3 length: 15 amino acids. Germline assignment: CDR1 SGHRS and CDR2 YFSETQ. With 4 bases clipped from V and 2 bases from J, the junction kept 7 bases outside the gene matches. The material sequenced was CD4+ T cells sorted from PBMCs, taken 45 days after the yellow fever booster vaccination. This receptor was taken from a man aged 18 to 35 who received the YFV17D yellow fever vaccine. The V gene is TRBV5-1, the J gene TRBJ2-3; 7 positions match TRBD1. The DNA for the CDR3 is TGCGCCAGCAGCAGGACAGGAGACCCCACAGATACGCAGTATTTT. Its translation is CASSRTGDPTDTQYF. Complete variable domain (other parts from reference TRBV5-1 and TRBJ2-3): KAGVTQTPRYLIKTRGQQVTLSCSPISGHRSVSWYQQTPGQGLQFLFEYFSETQRNKGNFPGRFSGRQFSNSRSEMNVSTLELGDSALYLCASSRTGDPTDTQYFGPGTRLTVL.